This is a list of T cell receptor beta chains from one sample in a study of blood T cell repertoires in COVID-19. This table comes from immunoSEQ multiplex PCR, and its TCRdb copy is limited to in-frame clones, with some not included. The data contain around 260,000 clones, approximately 83% of them singletons. The sequenced sample consisted of PBMCs or T cells enriched from blood (not recorded which). The receptors come from a woman in her twenties or thirties who had recovered from COVID-19. Both conserved end residues are part of each CDR3. The D gene is left open where the match is weak. The size field is filled for only some rows; it gives once, few, many or a size class.

D,V,size,J,DNA,CDR3
NA,TRBV14,NA,TRBJ2-3,TGTGCCAGCAGCCGAAATGGACTCAACACAGATACGCAGTATTTT,CASSRNGLNTDTQYF
NA,TRBV19,NA,TRBJ1-1,TGTGCCAGCAAACCGGGCCAAGGGGACACTGAAGCTTTCTTT,CASKPGQGDTEAFF
TRBD1,TRBV6-1,NA,TRBJ1-2,TGTGCCAGCAGTGCCCGGACAGGGGACCCCTCCTATGGCTACACCTTC,CASSARTGDPSYGYTF
NA,TRBV12-3/TRBV12-4,NA,TRBJ1-2,TGTGCCAGCACAACCGGGAAGCGGAATGGCTACACCTTC,CASTTGKRNGYTF
TRBD2,TRBV7-9,NA,TRBJ2-7,TGTGCCAGCAGCCCACTAGCGGGAGGATCATACGAGCAGTACTTC,CASSPLAGGSYEQYF
TRBD2,TRBV9,NA,TRBJ2-7,TGTGCCAGCAGCGTCGGGACTAGCGACTACGAGCAGTACTTC,CASSVGTSDYEQYF
NA,TRBV19,once,TRBJ1-5,TGTGCCAGTAGTATTCGGGGGGAGGGTAGCCAGCCCCAGCATTTT,CASSIRGEGSQPQHF
NA,TRBV18,few,TRBJ2-7,TGTGCCAGCTCACCTAACGGCCGGGACGAGCAGTACTTC,CASSPNGRDEQYF
TRBD1,TRBV19,NA,TRBJ2-7,TGTGCCAGTAGTAGGGACAGGGGAAGCTCCTACGAGCAGTACTTC,CASSRDRGSSYEQYF
NA,TRBV15,NA,TRBJ1-4,TGTGCCACCAGCAGAGATCTTATACTCAGGGAGGGGGAAAAACTGTTTTTT,CATSRDLILREGEKLFF
TRBD1,TRBV11-2,NA,TRBJ1-4,TGTGCCAGCAGCTTATACGGGACCGGGACAGGAGGGGAAAAACTGTTTTTT,CASSLYGTGTGGEKLFF
TRBD1,TRBV10-1,NA,TRBJ2-2,TGCGCCAGCAGTGATCCCCTGACAGGGCGAGACACCGGGGAGCTGTTTTTT,CASSDPLTGRDTGELFF
NA,TRBV2,NA,TRBJ1-2,TGTGCCAGCAGTGTGCGTGACTATGGCTACACCTTC,CASSVRDYGYTF
NA,TRBV5-4,NA,TRBJ1-1,TGTGCCAGCAGCTTGGGAGCGGGCGGGACGGGGGCTTTCTTT,CASSLGAGGTGAFF
TRBD2,TRBV28,NA,TRBJ2-7,TGTGCCAGCAGTACAGACAGGGGACTAGCGGGAGGGCCCCAGTACTTC,CASSTDRGLAGGPQYF
NA,TRBV19,few,TRBJ1-4,TGTGCCAGTAGTATATTGGGAGGGGCAACTAATGAAAAACTGTTTTTT,CASSILGGATNEKLFF